One and the same sample provided the 17 T cell receptor beta chains below, sequenced in a study of blood T cells in healthy people across ages (dated by TCRdb to about 2015). Libraries were made using 5' RACE. Sequencing instrument: Illumina HiSeq 2500. A second about 6 to 11 cycle PCR used a sample-barcoded 5' primer and a J-beta primer mix. TCRdb itself trimmed the public reads at Q25 with fastp, ran MiXCR and retained productive beta chains. CDR3 protein duplicates are merged, each entry listing the most common genes and DNA. A total of approximately 800,000 distinct CDR3 sequences appear in this sample, approximately 25% of them only once. The top ten constitute approximately 4% of the sample. These same records also appear under a second study, on T cells of mothers and their children.

The sample was blood. The source of these receptors is a boy between 10 and 17 years old in good health.

The chain links TRBV11-2 to TRBJ2-3; D unresolved. Germline V gene data show CDR1 as SGHAT and CDR2 as FQNNGV. The V and J ends lost 2 bases and 4 bases respectively, with 7 bases between them. This CDR3 spans 13 amino acids. The CDR3, as DNA: TGTGCCAGCAGCTTACTAGACGCAGATACGCAGTATTTT. Translation: CASSLLDADTQYF.

This clonotype was picked up many times. The junction differs from germline at one of its ends, possibly a read error. The genes are TRBV4-1 and TRBJ2-4; D gene unclear. This CDR3 contains 13 residues. The germline CDR1 and CDR2 sequences are MGHRA and YSYEKL. Here the CDR3 reads CASSLLLGDIQYF. The CDR3 coding sequence is TGTGCCAGCAGCTTATTACTTGGGGACATTCAGTACTTC.

This chain links TRBV2 with TRBJ2-5, with TRBD2 matching over 7 bases. Germline V gene data show CDR1 as SNHLY and CDR2 as FYNNEI. CDR3 size: 16 residues. V lost 5 bases and J lost 5; bases outside the gene matches: 14. DNA of the CDR3: TGTGCCAGCAGTCGACTTGGGAGCGGGGCCCTGGAGACCCAGTACTTC. It encodes CASSRLGSGALETQYF.

The chain employs TRBV29-1 and TRBJ2-7; D perhaps matches TRBD1 (6 bases). V lost 4 bases, J lost 0 bases, and 13 bases lay in between. The CDR3 length is 14 residues. Germline V gene data show CDR1 as SQVTM and CDR2 as ANQGSEA. The CDR3: CSVVVTGSSYEQYF. CDR3 bases: TGCAGCGTTGTAGTCACAGGGAGCTCCTACGAGCAGTACTTC.

This sequence joins TRBV20-1 and TRBJ2-7; 7 bases fit TRBD2. Losses at the gene ends were 5 bases for V and 1 base for J; bases not matched to a gene: 8. CDR1 DFQATT and CDR2 SNEGSKA come from the germline V gene (reference sequence). This CDR3 contains 14 residues. The CDR3 DNA follows: TGCAGTGCTTTGTCGGGAGGAGGTTCCTACGAGCAGTACTTC. As protein: CSALSGGGSYEQYF.

V is TRBV6-5 and J is TRBJ1-6; 9 bases fit TRBD1. The CDR3 consists of 16 residues. Germline values: CDR1 MNHEY, CDR2 SVGAGI. J was trimmed by 3 bases and V by 0 bases; bases with no gene match: 0. The DNA for the CDR3 is TGTGCCAGCAGTTACTCGACAGGGGGCTATAATTCACCCCTCCACTTT. Translating it yields CASSYSTGGYNSPLHF.

The J gene is TRBJ2-3, the V gene TRBV9, with a tentative D call TRBD2 (5 bases). CDR3 length equals 15 residues. Trimming took off 4 bases at V and 0 bases at J, with 12 bases between the two ends. Germline V lookup: CDR1 SGDLS, CDR2 YYNGEE. The CDR3 coding sequence is TGTGCCAGCAGCCCCGGGGTCCTTAGCACAGATACGCAGTATTTT. Encoded protein: CASSPGVLSTDTQYF.

The chain carries TRBV7-2 and TRBJ2-1; D is undetermined. V was trimmed by 0 bases and J by 3 bases, leaving 15 bases between them. Per the germline V gene, CDR1 is SGHTA and CDR2 is FQGNSA. There are 17 residues in the CDR3. CDR3 sequence: CASSLAQADAIYNEQFF. CDR3 bases: TGTGCCAGCAGCTTAGCGCAGGCAGACGCTATCTACAATGAGCAGTTCTTC. The full variable domain, its missing parts supplied by reference TRBV7-2 and TRBJ2-1, is GAGVSQSPSNKVTEKGKDVELRCDPISGHTALYWYRQSLGQGLEFLIYFQGNSAPDKSGLPSDRFSAERTGGSVSTLTIQRTQQEDSAVYLCASSLAQADAIYNEQFFGPGTRLTVL.

The rearrangement links TRBV10-3 to TRBJ1-3, with D possibly matching TRBD1 (5 bases). The V end lost 3 bases, the J end lost 1 base, and 7 bases lay between the germline ends. Germline V gene lookup returns CDR1 ENHRY and CDR2 SYGVKD. The CDR3 loop spans 14 amino acids. The CDR3 region is CAISDRVSGNTIYF. CDR3 DNA: TGTGCCATCAGTGACAGGGTGTCTGGAAACACCATATATTTT.

The V gene is TRBV29-1, the J gene TRBJ2-1; possibly TRBD2 for D (5 bases). The tail of the sequence fits TRBJ2-5 better, so the J call may be wrong. This CDR3 is 11 amino acids long. CDR1 and CDR2 from the germline V gene are SQVTM and ANQGSEA. The CDR3 region has the DNA TGCAGCGTTAAGCGGAAAGAGACCCAGTACTTC. It codes for CSVKRKETQYF.

The chain carries TRBV7-8 and TRBJ2-3, with D perhaps matching TRBD1 or TRBD2 (5 bases each). CDR1 is SGHVS, CDR2 FQNEAQ, per germline. The CDR3 runs 15 residues. Trimming left V 6 bases short and J 2 bases short, with 15 bases between. The CDR3 protein is CASRRKEGNTDTQYF. CDR3 nucleotides: TGTGCCAGCAGGCGAAAAGAGGGGAACACAGATACGCAGTATTTT.

V and J are TRBV10-3 and TRBJ1-1; weak D call: TRBD1 (6 bases). Between the trimmed V and J ends, which lost 8 bases and 3 bases, there was a span of 19 bases. This CDR3 comprises 15 residues. CDR1 and CDR2 from the germline V gene are ENHRY and SYGVKD. The CDR3 coding sequence is TGTGCCATCCGGGGGCAAGGCGGACGGGACACTGAAGCTTTCTTT. Translated: CAIRGQGGRDTEAFF.

The chain uses TRBV7-9 and TRBJ2-3; D perhaps matches TRBD1 (6 bases). V gave up 3 bases and J gave up 6 bases, with 13 bases separating them. Germline V gene sequence: CDR1 SEHNR, CDR2 FQNEAQ (reference sequence). The CDR3 runs 14 residues. Written as DNA, the CDR3 is TGTGCCAGCAGCTTGGGGGCCCCCCCGGATACGCAGTATTTT. This encodes CASSLGAPPDTQYF.

The gene calls are TRBV7-6 and TRBJ2-2; D may correspond to TRBD1 or TRBD2 (5 bases each). V was trimmed by 4 bases and J by 1 base, leaving 16 bases between them. In germline, CDR1 is SGHVS, CDR2 FNYEAQ. CDR3 length: 17 amino acids. CDR3: CASSWALGRENTGELFF. CDR3 in DNA: TGTGCCAGCAGCTGGGCCCTGGGACGGGAGAACACCGGGGAGCTGTTTTTT.

The chain links TRBV15 to TRBJ1-1; the D gene is possibly TRBD1 (6 bases). CDR1 is LNHNV and CDR2 is YYDKDF in the germline V gene (reference sequence). CDR3 length: 18 residues. The V and J ends lost 4 bases and 0 bases respectively, with 21 bases between them. CDR3 loop: CATSIETGLPPMNTEAFF. CDR3 bases: TGTGCCACCAGCATTGAGACAGGCCTGCCCCCAATGAACACTGAAGCTTTCTTT.

The genes are TRBV4-1 and TRBJ2-5, with D perhaps matching TRBD2 (5 bases). The J call is uncertain, as TRBJ2-7 better fits the DNA end. This CDR3 spans 15 amino acids. Germline V gene lookup returns CDR1 MGHRA and CDR2 YSYEKL. DNA of the CDR3: TGCGCCAGCAGCCAAGTTCCTGGAGGTATCTACGAGCAGTACTTC. It is translated as CASSQVPGGIYEQYF.

The chain is built from TRBV27 and TRBJ2-3, with a weak D call TRBD2 (6 bases). CDR3 size: 17 residues. V was pared by 7 bases and J by 2 bases, with 22 bases between. CDR1 is MNHEY, CDR2 SMNVEV, per germline (reference sequence). The CDR3 is CASKDPRAGPNTDTQYF. In DNA form, the CDR3 reads TGTGCCAGCAAAGATCCTCGGGCGGGGCCTAACACAGATACGCAGTATTTT.